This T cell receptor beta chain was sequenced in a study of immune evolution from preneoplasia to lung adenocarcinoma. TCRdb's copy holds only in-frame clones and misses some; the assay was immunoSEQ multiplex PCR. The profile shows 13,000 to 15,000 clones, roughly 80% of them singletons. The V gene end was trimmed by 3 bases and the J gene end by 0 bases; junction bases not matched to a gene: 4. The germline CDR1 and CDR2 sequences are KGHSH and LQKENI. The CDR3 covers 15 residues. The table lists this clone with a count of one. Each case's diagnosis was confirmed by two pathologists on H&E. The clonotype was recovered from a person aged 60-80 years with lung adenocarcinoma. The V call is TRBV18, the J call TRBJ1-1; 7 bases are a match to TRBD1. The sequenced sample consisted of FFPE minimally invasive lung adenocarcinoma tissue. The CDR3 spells CASSPRQGVNTEAFF. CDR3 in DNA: TGTGCCAGCTCACCTCGACAGGGCGTGAACACTGAAGCTTTCTTT.